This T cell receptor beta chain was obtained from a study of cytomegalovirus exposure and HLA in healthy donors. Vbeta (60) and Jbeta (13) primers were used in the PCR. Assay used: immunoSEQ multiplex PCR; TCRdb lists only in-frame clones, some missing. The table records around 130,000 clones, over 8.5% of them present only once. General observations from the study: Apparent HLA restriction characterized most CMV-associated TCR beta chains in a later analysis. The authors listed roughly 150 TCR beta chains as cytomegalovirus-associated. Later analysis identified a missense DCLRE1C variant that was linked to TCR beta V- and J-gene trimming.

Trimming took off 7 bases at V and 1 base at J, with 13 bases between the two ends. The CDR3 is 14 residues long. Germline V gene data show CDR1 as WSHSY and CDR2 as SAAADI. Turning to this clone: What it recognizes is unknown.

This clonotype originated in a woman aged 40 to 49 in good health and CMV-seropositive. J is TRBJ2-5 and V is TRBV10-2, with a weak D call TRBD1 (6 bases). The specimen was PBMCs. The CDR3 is CASTADSLQETQYF. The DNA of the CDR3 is TGCGCCAGCACCGCGGACAGCCTCCAAGAGACCCAGTACTTC.